These 3 T cell receptor beta chains came from one sample sequenced in a study of blood T cell repertoires in COVID-19. Using immunoSEQ multiplex PCR, the repertoire was profiled, and TCRdb retains in-frame clones only, with some absent. The data contain about 100,000 clones, 86% of them singletons. Sequencing used peripheral blood. All receptors derive from an elderly man with acute or convalescent COVID-19.

The chain couples TRBV5-1 to TRBJ2-7; TRBD2 matches 8 bases. The germline V gene encodes CDR1 SGHRS and CDR2 YFSETQ. The CDR3 covers 15 residues. V shed 5 bases and J 4 bases; nucleotides not matched to a gene: 11. The CDR3 protein is CASSPAGGGPYEQYF. The CDR3 bases are TGCGCCAGCAGTCCGGCGGGGGGCGGACCATACGAGCAGTACTTC. Full variable domain (outside the CDR3, taken from reference TRBV5-1 and TRBJ2-7): KAGVTQTPRYLIKTRGQQVTLSCSPISGHRSVSWYQQTPGQGLQFLFEYFSETQRNKGNFPGRFSGRQFSNSRSEMNVSTLELGDSALYLCASSPAGGGPYEQYFGPGTRLTVT.

The J gene is TRBJ2-1, the V gene TRBV20-1, with a tentative D call TRBD2 (6 bases). The V and J ends lost 3 bases and 7 bases respectively, with 19 bases between them. Looked up from germline, CDR1 is DFQATT and CDR2 is SNEGSKA (reference sequence). The CDR3 is 15 amino acids. CDR3 DNA: TGCAGTGCTAGTCCCTCGCGGGGCCCGGGTAATGAGCAGTTCTTC. It encodes CSASPSRGPGNEQFF.

This sequence joins TRBV5-6 and TRBJ2-1; TRBD2 agrees at 15 bases. CDR1 is SGHDT and CDR2 is YYEEEE in the germline V gene. The junction had 9 bases not matched to a gene; V was cut back by 4 bases and J by 7 bases. CDR3 size: 17 residues. The DNA for the CDR3 is TGTGCCAGCAGCGGGACTAGCGGGAGGCACACGCTTAATGAGCAGTTCTTC. Protein sequence: CASSGTSGRHTLNEQFF.